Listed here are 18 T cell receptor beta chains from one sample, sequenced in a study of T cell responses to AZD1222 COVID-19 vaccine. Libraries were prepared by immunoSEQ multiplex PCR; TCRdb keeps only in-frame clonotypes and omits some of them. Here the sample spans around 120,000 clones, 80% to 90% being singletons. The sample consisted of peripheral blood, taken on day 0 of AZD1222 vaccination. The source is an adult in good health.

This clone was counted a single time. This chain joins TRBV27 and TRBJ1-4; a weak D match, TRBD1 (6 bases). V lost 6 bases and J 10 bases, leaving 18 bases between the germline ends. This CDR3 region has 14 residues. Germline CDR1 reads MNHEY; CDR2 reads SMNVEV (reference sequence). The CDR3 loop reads CASSAWGARGKLFF. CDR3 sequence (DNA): TGTGCCAGCAGCGCCTGGGGGGCGCGCGGAAAACTGTTTTTT.

CDR3 sequence (DNA): TGTGCCAGCAGCCCCTCCCAGGGGTTCTATGGCTACACCTTC. Translated, it gives CASSPSQGFYGYTF. This chain connects TRBV27 to TRBJ1-2; the D gene is possibly TRBD1 (6 bases). This CDR3 contains 14 residues. V lost 6 bases to trimming and J lost 4 bases, with 15 bases between them. CDR1 and CDR2 (germline): MNHEY, SMNVEV (reference sequence).

In DNA, the CDR3 is TGTGCCACAGAAAAGACCGCCACAGATACGCAGTATTTT. Its translation: CATEKTATDTQYF. The V call is TRBV6-5, the J call TRBJ2-3; the D is unclear. With 10 bases removed from V and 2 bases from J, the gap between germline ends came to 13 bases. Germline V CDR1 and CDR2: MNHEY, SVGAGI. CDR3 length equals 13 residues.

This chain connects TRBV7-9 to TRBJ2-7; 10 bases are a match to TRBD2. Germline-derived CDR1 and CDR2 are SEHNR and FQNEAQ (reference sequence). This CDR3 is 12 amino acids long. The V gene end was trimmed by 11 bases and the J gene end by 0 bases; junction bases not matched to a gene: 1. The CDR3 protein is CASSGSSYEQYF. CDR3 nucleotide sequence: TGTGCCTCTAGCGGGAGCTCCTACGAGCAGTACTTC.

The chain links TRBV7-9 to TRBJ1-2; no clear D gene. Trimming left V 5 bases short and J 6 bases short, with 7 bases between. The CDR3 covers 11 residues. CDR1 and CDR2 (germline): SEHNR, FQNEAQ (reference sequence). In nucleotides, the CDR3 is TGTGCCAGCAGCCGAATTGATGGCTACACCTTC. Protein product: CASSRIDGYTF.

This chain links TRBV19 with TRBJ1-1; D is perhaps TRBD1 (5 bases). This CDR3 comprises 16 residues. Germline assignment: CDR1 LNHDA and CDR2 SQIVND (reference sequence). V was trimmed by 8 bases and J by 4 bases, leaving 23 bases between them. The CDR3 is CASAKGVADWGTEAFF. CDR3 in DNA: TGTGCCAGTGCCAAAGGGGTCGCTGATTGGGGCACTGAAGCTTTCTTT.

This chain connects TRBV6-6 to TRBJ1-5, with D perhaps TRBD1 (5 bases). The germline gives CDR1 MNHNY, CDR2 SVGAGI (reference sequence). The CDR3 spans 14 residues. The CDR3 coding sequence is TGTGCGGGGGGAGCCTCCGATAGCAATCAGCCCCAGCATTTT. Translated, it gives CAGGASDSNQPQHF.

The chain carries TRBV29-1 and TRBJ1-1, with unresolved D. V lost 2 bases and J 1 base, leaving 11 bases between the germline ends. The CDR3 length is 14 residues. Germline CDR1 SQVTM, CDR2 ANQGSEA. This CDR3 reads CSVETFTSNTEAFF. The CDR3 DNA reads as TGCAGCGTTGAAACGTTCACGTCGAACACTGAAGCTTTCTTT. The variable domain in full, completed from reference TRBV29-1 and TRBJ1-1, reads SAVISQKPSRDICQRGTSLTIQCQVDSQVTMMFWYRQQPGQSLTLIATANQGSEATYESGFVIDKFPISRPNLTFSTLTVSNMSPEDSSIYLCSVETFTSNTEAFFGQGTRLTVV.

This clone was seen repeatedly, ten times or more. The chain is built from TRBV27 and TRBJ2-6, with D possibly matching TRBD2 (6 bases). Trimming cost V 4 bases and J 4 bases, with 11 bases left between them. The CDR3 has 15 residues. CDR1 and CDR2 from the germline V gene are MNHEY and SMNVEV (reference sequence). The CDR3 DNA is TGTGCCAGCAGTTCACTAGCTTCCGGGGCCAACGTCCTGACTTTC. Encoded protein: CASSSLASGANVLTF.

CDR3 DNA: TGTGCCCGTGGGGCGCCGGGTTCGAGATACGAGCAGTACTTC. This codes for CARGAPGSRYEQYF. This chain uses TRBV30 with TRBJ2-7; D is possibly TRBD1 (5 bases). Germline lookup yields CDR1 GTSNPN and CDR2 SVGIG (reference sequence). V gave up 8 bases and J gave up 4 bases, with 21 bases separating them. The CDR3 sequence is 14 residues long.

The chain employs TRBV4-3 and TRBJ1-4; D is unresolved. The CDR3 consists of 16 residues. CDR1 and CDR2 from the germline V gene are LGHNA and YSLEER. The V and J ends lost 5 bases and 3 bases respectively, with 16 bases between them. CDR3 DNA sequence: TGCGCCAGCAGCTCTAAAGTCCGGGCTTCTAATGAAAAACTGTTTTTT. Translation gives CASSSKVRASNEKLFF.

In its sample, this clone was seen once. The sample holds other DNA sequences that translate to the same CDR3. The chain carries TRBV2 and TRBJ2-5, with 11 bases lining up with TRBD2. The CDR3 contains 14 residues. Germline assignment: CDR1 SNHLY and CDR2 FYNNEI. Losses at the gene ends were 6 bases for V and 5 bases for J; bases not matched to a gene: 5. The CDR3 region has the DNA TGTGCCAGCAGCCTAGCGGGAGGCGGGGAGACCCAGTACTTC. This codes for CASSLAGGGETQYF.

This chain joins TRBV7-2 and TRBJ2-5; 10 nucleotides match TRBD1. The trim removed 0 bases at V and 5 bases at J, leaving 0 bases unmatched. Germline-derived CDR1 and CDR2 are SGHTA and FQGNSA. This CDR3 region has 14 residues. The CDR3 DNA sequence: TGTGCCAGCAGCTTAGCGGGACAGGGGGAGACCCAGTACTTC. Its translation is CASSLAGQGETQYF.

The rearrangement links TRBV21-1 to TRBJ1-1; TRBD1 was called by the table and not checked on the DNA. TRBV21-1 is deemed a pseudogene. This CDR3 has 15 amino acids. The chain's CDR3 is CASSKGTGDNTEAFF. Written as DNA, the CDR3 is TGTGCCAGCAGCAAAGGGACAGGGGACAACACTGAAGCTTTCTTT.

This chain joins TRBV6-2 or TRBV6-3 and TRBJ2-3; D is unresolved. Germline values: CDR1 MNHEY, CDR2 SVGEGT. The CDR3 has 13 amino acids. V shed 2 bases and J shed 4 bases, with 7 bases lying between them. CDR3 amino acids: CASSYGSPDTQYF. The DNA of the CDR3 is TGTGCCAGCAGTTACGGATCCCCAGATACGCAGTATTTT.

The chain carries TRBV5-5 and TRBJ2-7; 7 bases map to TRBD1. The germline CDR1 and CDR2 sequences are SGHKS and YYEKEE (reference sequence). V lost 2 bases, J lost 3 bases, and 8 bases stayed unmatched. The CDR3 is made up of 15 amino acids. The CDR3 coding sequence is TGTGCCAGCAGCTTCGATGGGGACAGTAGCTACGAGCAGTACTTC. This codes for CASSFDGDSSYEQYF.

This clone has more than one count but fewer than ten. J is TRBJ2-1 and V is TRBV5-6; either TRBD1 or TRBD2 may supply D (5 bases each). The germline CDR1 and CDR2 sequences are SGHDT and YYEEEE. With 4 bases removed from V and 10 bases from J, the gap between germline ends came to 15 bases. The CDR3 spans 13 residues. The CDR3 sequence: CASSGYLGREQFF. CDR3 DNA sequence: TGTGCCAGCAGCGGGTACCTGGGACGGGAGCAGTTCTTC.

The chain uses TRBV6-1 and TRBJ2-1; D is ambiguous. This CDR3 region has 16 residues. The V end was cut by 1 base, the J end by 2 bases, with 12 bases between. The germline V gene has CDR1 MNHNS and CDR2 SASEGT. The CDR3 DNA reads TGTGCCAGCAGTGAAGGGCGGCACCCAACCTACAATGAGCAGTTCTTC. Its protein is CASSEGRHPTYNEQFF.